Following are 9 T cell receptor beta chains from one sample sequenced in a study of a mutant IDH1 vaccine in newly diagnosed glioma. Sequencing used immunoSEQ multiplex PCR; TCRdb keeps in-frame clones, though not all of them. Of 82,000 or so clones listed, almost 85% are singletons. Their antigens remain unidentified. Time point of the sample: week 23, last vaccination. What each vaccine dose contained was 300 ug of mutant IDH1 20-mer peptide, accompanied by topical imiquimod. Source: PBMCs, taken from a glioma patient whose treatment included an IDH1 peptide vaccine. The origin of the receptors is a man aged 30 to 45 with glioma. Some clones in this sample may be carry-over from other donors' samples.

The V gene is TRBV28, the J gene TRBJ1-1; D is uncertain. The V and J ends lost 5 bases and 2 bases respectively, with 15 bases between them. CDR1 MDHEN and CDR2 SYDVKM come from the germline V gene. The CDR3 has 15 amino acids. CDR3 nucleotide sequence: TGTGCCAGCAGTCGACTGTTTACAGCTAACACTGAAGCTTTCTTT. This sequence encodes CASSRLFTANTEAFF.

The rearrangement links TRBV7-8 to TRBJ2-7, with 7 nucleotides matching TRBD1. The CDR3 loop spans 18 amino acids. V was pared by 5 bases and J by 0 bases, with 16 bases of the junction left unmatched. Germline V gene data show CDR1 as SGHVS and CDR2 as FQNEAQ. CDR3: CASSLSRDRSTPSYEQYF. The DNA for the CDR3 is TGTGCCAGCAGCCTAAGCCGGGACAGATCAACCCCCTCCTACGAGCAGTACTTC.

The chain employs TRBV5-1 and TRBJ1-1; possibly TRBD1 for D (5 bases). V was pared by 5 bases and J by 4 bases, with 12 bases between. CDR1 is SGHRS, CDR2 YFSETQ, per germline. This CDR3 is built from 13 residues. CDR3 amino acids: CASSRMGVTEAFF. CDR3 sequence (DNA): TGCGCCAGCAGTCGGATGGGGGTCACTGAAGCTTTCTTT.

The chain is built from TRBV5-4 and TRBJ1-5; maybe TRBD1 (5 bases). Germline V CDR1 and CDR2: SGHNT, YYREEE (reference sequence). CDR3 length equals 16 residues. Trimming took off 0 bases at V and 5 bases at J, with 15 bases between the two ends. This CDR3 reads CASSLDGALGDQPQHF. The CDR3 DNA sequence: TGTGCCAGCAGCTTGGATGGGGCCCTAGGGGATCAGCCCCAGCATTTT. Full variable domain (outside the CDR3, taken from reference TRBV5-4 and TRBJ1-5): ETGVTQSPTHLIKTRGQQVTLRCSSQSGHNTVSWYQQALGQGPQFIFQYYREEENGRGNFPPRFSGLQFPNYSSELNVNALELDDSALYLCASSLDGALGDQPQHFGDGTRLSIL.

This chain uses TRBV7-6 with TRBJ1-1; possibly TRBD1 for D (6 bases). V lost 3 bases to trimming and J lost 1 base, with 15 bases between them. Germline V gene data show CDR1 as SGHVS and CDR2 as FNYEAQ. The CDR3 is 16 amino acids. CDR3 in amino acids: CASSFSPQTGNTEAFF. The CDR3, as DNA: TGTGCCAGCAGCTTTAGCCCTCAGACAGGGAACACTGAAGCTTTCTTT. The full variable domain, completed using reference TRBV7-6 and TRBJ1-1, is GAGVSQSPRYKVTKRGQDVALRCDPISGHVSLYWYRQALGQGPEFLTYFNYEAQQDKSGLPNDRFSAERPEGSISTLTIQRTEQRDSAMYRCASSFSPQTGNTEAFFGQGTRLTVV.

The chain couples TRBV4-2 to TRBJ2-3; 8 bases line up with TRBD2. CDR3 size: 15 residues. Per the germline V gene, CDR1 is LGHNA and CDR2 is YNFKEQ. The trim removed 2 bases at V and 8 bases at J, leaving 9 bases unmatched. The CDR3 region has the DNA TGTGCCAGCAGCCAACACGGGGCGGGGGGTCTTACGCAGTATTTT. Translated, it gives CASSQHGAGGLTQYF.

This clone was seen more than once but under ten times. The chain's CDR3 is CASRLGAGQPQHF. The CDR3 bases are TGTGCCAGCAGACTGGGTGCTGGTCAGCCCCAGCATTTT. The chain has TRBV28 and TRBJ1-5; D is uncertain. V shed 6 bases and J shed 6 bases, with 12 bases lying between them. Germline CDR1 is MDHEN and CDR2 is SYDVKM. The CDR3 is 13 residues long.

The genes are TRBV5-1 and TRBJ1-5; D not resolved. V lost 4 bases and J lost 0, with 8 bases in between. CDR3 length: 14 residues. CDR1 and CDR2 from the germline V gene are SGHRS and YFSETQ. CDR3 region: CASSPSGSNQPQHF. In DNA, the CDR3 is TGCGCCAGCAGCCCTTCGGGTAGCAATCAGCCCCAGCATTTT.

The J gene is TRBJ1-2, the V gene TRBV2, with D maybe TRBD1 (6 bases). The CDR3 totals 13 residues. The V gene lost 6 bases and the J gene lost 2 bases, with 10 bases spanning the gap. From germline, CDR1 is SNHLY and CDR2 FYNNEI. Here the CDR3 reads CASRGTLNYGYTF. The CDR3 nucleotides are TGTGCCAGCAGGGGGACACTCAACTATGGCTACACCTTC.